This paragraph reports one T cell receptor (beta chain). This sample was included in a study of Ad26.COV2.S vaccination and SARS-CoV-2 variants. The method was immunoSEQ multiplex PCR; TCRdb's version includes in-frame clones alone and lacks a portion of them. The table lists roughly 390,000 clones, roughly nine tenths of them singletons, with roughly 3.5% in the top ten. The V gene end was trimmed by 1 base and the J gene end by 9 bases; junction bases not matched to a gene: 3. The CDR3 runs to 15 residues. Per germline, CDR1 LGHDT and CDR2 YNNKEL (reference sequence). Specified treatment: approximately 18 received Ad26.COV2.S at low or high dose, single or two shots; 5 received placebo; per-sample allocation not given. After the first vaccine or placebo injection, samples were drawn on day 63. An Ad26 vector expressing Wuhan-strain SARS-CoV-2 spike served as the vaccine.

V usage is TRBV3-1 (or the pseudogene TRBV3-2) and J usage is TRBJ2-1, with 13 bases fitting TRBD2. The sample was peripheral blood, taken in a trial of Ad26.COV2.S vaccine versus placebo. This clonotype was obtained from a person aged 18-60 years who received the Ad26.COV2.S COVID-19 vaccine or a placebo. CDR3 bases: TGTGCCAGCAGCCAAGTACTAGCGGGGGGGATTGAGCAGTTCTTC. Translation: CASSQVLAGGIEQFF.